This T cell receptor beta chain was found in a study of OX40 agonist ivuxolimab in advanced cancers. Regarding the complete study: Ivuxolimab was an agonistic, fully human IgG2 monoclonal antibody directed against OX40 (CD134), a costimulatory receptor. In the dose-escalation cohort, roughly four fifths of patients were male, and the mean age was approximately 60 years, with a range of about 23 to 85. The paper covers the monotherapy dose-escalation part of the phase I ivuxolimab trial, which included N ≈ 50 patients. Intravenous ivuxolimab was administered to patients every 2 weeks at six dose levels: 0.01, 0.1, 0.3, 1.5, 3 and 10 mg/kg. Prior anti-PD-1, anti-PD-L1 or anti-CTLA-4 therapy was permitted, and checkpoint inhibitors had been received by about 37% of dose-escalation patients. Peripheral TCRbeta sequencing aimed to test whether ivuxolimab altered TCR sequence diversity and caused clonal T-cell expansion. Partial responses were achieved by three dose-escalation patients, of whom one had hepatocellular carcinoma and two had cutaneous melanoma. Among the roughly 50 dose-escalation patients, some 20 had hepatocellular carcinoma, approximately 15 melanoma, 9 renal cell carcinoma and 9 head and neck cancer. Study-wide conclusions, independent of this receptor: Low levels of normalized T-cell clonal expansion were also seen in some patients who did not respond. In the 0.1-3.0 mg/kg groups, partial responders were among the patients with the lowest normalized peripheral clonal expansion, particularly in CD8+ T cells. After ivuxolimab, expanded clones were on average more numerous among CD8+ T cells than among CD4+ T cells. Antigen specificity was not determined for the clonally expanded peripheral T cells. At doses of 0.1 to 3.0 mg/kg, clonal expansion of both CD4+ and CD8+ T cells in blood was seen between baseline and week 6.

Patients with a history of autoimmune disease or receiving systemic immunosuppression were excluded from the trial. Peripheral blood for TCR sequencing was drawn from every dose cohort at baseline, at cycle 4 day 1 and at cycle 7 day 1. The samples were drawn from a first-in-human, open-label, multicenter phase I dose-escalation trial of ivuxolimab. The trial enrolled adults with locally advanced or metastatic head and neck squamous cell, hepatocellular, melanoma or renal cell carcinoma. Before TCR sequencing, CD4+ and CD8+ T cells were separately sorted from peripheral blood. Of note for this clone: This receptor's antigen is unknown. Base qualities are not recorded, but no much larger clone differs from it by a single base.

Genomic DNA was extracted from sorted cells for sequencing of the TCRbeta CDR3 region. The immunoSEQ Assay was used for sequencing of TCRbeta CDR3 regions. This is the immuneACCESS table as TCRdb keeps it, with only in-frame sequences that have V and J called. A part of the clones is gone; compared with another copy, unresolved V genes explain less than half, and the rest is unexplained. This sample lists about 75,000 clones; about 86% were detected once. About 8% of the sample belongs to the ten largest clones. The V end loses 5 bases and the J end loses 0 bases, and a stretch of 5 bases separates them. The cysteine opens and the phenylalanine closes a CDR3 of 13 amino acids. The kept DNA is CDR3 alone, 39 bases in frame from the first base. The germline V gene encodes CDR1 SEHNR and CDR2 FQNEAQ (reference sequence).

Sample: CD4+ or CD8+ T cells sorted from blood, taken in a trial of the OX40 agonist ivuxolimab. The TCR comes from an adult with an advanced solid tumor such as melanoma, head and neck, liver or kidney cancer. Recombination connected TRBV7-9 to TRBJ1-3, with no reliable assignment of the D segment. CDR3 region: CASSIYSGNTIYF. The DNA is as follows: TGTGCCAGCAGCATTTACTCTGGAAACACCATATATTTT.